A single sample gave rise to the 14 T cell receptor beta chains below, sequenced in a study of T cells in Graves' hyperthyroidism and ophthalmopathy. The CDR3 regions of TCR beta were amplified from RNA transcripts. During a first-round RT-PCR of the TCR CDR3, the HTBI primer set was used. TCRdb ran MiXCR on the multiplex PCR reads and lists one entry per CDR3 protein. The sample carries 550,000 to 700,000 distinct CDR3 sequences, more than 45% recorded once. The sequencing sample was made of peripheral blood or thyroid tissue (not recorded which). The receptors were gathered from an adult woman with Graves' disease, either hyperthyroidism or ophthalmopathy (not recorded which).

V is TRBV2 and J is TRBJ2-3; tentative D call: TRBD1 (6 bases). The V and J ends lost 8 bases and 0 bases respectively, with 9 bases between them. The CDR3 is made up of 13 amino acids. Germline assignment: CDR1 SNHLY and CDR2 FYNNEI. CDR3 region: CASLGASTDTQYF. The CDR3 DNA reads as TGTGCCAGCTTGGGGGCAAGCACAGATACGCAGTATTTT.

This clonotype appeared many times. The chain links TRBV10-3 to TRBJ2-7; no definite D call. CDR1 and CDR2 (germline): ENHRY, SYGVKD. CDR3 length: 12 amino acids. The V end was cut by 6 bases, the J end by 3 bases, with 9 bases between. The CDR3 is CAISSWDYEQYF. As DNA, the CDR3 is TGTGCCATCAGCAGTTGGGACTACGAGCAGTACTTC.

As to this clonotype: An end of the junction differs from the germline gene, which may be a read error. The gene calls are TRBV5-1 and TRBJ2-5; D gene ambiguous. CDR3 length equals 16 residues. CDR1 is SGHRS, CDR2 YFSETQ, per germline. CDR3 DNA sequence: TGTGCCAGCAGCTTTGTTACAGTCGGTTTTGGAGAGACCCAGTACTTC. This translates into CASSFVTVGFGETQYF.

This clonotype was observed a few times. The conserved closing phenylalanine or tryptophan is absent in this CDR3, likely reflecting a read error. No DNA is shown, since the ends of the CDR3 on it are uncertain; the CDR3 is the one TCRdb lists. CDR3 region: CASSFGATST. The chain employs TRBV5-4 and TRBJ2-6. The CDR3 is 10 residues long, counting both termini. Germline V gene data show CDR1 as SGHNT and CDR2 as YYREEE (reference sequence).

V gene TRBV10-3 combines with J gene TRBJ2-7; D is ambiguous. CDR1 is ENHRY, CDR2 SYGVKD, per germline. The CDR3 is 15 amino acids. V lost 0 bases and J lost 0, with 9 bases in between. The CDR3 sequence: CAISESNGYSYEQYF. CDR3 nucleotides: TGTGCCATCAGTGAGTCGAATGGTTACTCCTACGAGCAGTACTTC.

This chain's CDR3 is CASSEQGYEKLFF. CDR3 nucleotide sequence: TGTGCCAGCAGTGAACAGGGGTATGAAAAACTGTTTTTT. J is TRBJ1-4 and V is TRBV2, with D tentatively TRBD1 (6 bases). Germline lookup yields CDR1 SNHLY and CDR2 FYNNEI. The CDR3 runs to 13 residues. Trimming removed 2 bases from V and 6 bases from J, with 7 bases in between.

The chain employs TRBV20-1 and TRBJ2-2; TRBD2 matches 12 bases. Germline-derived CDR1 and CDR2 are DFQATT and SNEGSKA (reference sequence). This CDR3 is built from 16 residues. V dropped 4 bases and J dropped 3; count of bases not matched to a gene: 6. CDR3 sequence reads: CSATSGRGSDTGELFF. CDR3 in DNA: TGCAGTGCTACTAGCGGGAGGGGGTCGGACACCGGGGAGCTGTTTTTT.

This clonotype has ten or more counts. The chain employs TRBV29-1 and TRBJ1-1; the D is unclear. The CDR3 covers 10 residues. CDR1 is SQVTM and CDR2 is ANQGSEA in the germline V gene. The V end was cut by 7 bases, the J end by 3 bases, with 6 bases between. CDR3 protein: CSGSDTEAFF. The CDR3 DNA sequence: TGCAGCGGTTCCGACACTGAAGCTTTCTTT.

This clonotype has ten or more counts. This chain joins TRBV15 and TRBJ2-5; 8 bases line up with TRBD2. Germline trimming cut 0 bases from V and 5 bases from J; bases unmatched to any gene: 5. Germline V lookup: CDR1 LNHNV, CDR2 YYDKDF (reference sequence). The CDR3 sequence is 15 residues long. CDR3 DNA sequence: TGTGCCACCAGCAGAGATCTAGGGACTAGGGAGACCCAGTACTTC. Its translation: CATSRDLGTRETQYF. Variable domain in full (rest from reference TRBV15 and TRBJ2-5): DAMVIQNPRYQVTQFGKPVTLSCSQTLNHNVMYWYQQKSSQAPKLLFHYYDKDFNNEADTPDNFQSRRPNTSFCFLDIRSPGLGDTAMYLCATSRDLGTRETQYFGPGTRLLVL.

This clonotype was seen more than once but under ten times. The chain is built from TRBV20-1 and TRBJ2-3; D possibly corresponds to TRBD1 (5 bases). V gave up 1 base and J gave up 8 bases, with 19 bases separating them. The CDR3 totals 15 residues. Germline V gene data show CDR1 as DFQATT and CDR2 as SNEGSKA (reference sequence). The CDR3, as DNA: TGCAGTGCTAGAGGGGCAGGGTCTGATGTCGGTACGCAGTATTTT. Protein sequence: CSARGAGSDVGTQYF.

This clonotype has a count of ten or more. The rearrangement joins TRBV20-1 to TRBJ1-6, with D unresolved. Trimming took off 1 base at V and 7 bases at J, with 5 bases between the two ends. Germline V gene sequence: CDR1 DFQATT, CDR2 SNEGSKA (reference sequence). CDR3 length: 12 residues. The CDR3 coding sequence is TGCAGTGCTAGAGCTTCAAATTCACCCCTCCACTTT. Amino acid sequence: CSARASNSPLHF.

At least ten counts were recorded for this clonotype. The V gene is TRBV12-3 or TRBV12-4, the J gene TRBJ2-5; 11 bases fit TRBD2. V dropped 3 bases and J dropped 4; count of bases not matched to a gene: 4. This CDR3 is 15 amino acids long. In DNA form, the CDR3 reads TGTGCCAGCAGTTTTAGCGGGAGGGGCGGAGAGACCCAGTACTTC. Its protein is CASSFSGRGGETQYF.

This clonotype was recorded many times. J is TRBJ2-7 and V is TRBV20-1; 9 positions agree with TRBD1. V gave up 4 bases and J gave up 3 bases; unmatched junction bases: 4. The CDR3 is 13 residues long. Germline V gene sequence: CDR1 DFQATT, CDR2 SNEGSKA (reference sequence). This CDR3 is CSAIGDRDYEQYF. CDR3 nucleotide sequence: TGCAGTGCTATCGGGGACAGGGACTACGAGCAGTACTTC.

The chain is built from TRBV10-3 and TRBJ2-5; D is possibly TRBD2 (5 bases). This CDR3 is built from 12 residues. Looked up from germline, CDR1 is ENHRY and CDR2 is SYGVKD. The V gene lost 4 bases and the J gene lost 5 bases, with 8 bases spanning the gap. The CDR3 DNA follows: TGTGCCATCAGTGCGGGGAACGAGACCCAGTACTTC. Translating it yields CAISAGNETQYF.